Below, 21 T cell receptor beta chains from the same sample are listed, as sequenced in a study of T cell repertoires in cytomegalovirus infection. TCRdb recomputed calls from the reads with MiXCR, one row per CDR3 protein. The profile shows nearly 650,000 distinct CDR3 sequences, 24% of them singletons. Source material: CD8+ T cells from PBMCs. The receptors derive from a human donor in good health (CMV status not recorded). Some clones in this sample may be carry-over from other donors' samples.

This clonotype was recorded at least ten times. The chain uses TRBV7-2 and TRBJ2-5; no reliable D call. Trimming removed 3 bases at V and 0 bases at J, with 8 bases between. This CDR3 comprises 14 residues. The germline CDR1 and CDR2 sequences are SGHTA and FQGNSA. CDR3 sequence reads: CASSFLGYQETQYF. The CDR3 DNA sequence: TGTGCCAGCAGCTTCCTCGGGTACCAAGAGACCCAGTACTTC.

This clonotype was seen a handful of times. The chain is built from TRBV27 and TRBJ2-1; D is ambiguous. V was trimmed by 7 bases and J by 7 bases, leaving 8 bases between them. Germline V gene data show CDR1 as MNHEY and CDR2 as SMNVEV (reference sequence). The CDR3 covers 11 residues. The CDR3 sequence is CASTRKNEQFF. The CDR3 region has the DNA TGTGCCAGCACCCGAAAGAATGAGCAGTTCTTC.

As for this clonotype: This may come from a read error, since a much larger clone is one base off. The V and J genes are TRBV7-8 and TRBJ2-1, with TRBD1 matching 7 bases. The CDR3 is 15 residues long. Germline V gives CDR1 SGHVS, CDR2 FQNEAQ. The junction had 13 bases not matched to a gene; V was cut back by 6 bases and J by 8 bases. CDR3 DNA: TGTGCCAGCAGTCTCGGGGCAGGGGGATTCCATGAGCAGTTCTTC. This translates into CASSLGAGGFHEQFF.

The gene calls are TRBV7-4 and TRBJ2-1; a weak D match, TRBD2 (7 bases). Germline-derived CDR1 and CDR2 are SGHVT and SQSDAQ. The CDR3 loop spans 15 amino acids. Trimming removed 5 bases at V and 8 bases at J, with 19 bases between. In DNA form, the CDR3 reads TGTGCCAGCAGCCCGAGCGCGGGGGCCTGGGATGAGCAGTTCTTC. Encoded protein: CASSPSAGAWDEQFF.

V is TRBV7-9 and J is TRBJ2-2; D remains ambiguous. This CDR3 is built from 16 residues. Trimming left V 1 base short and J 0 bases short, with 9 bases between. Germline V gives CDR1 SEHNR, CDR2 FQNEAQ (reference sequence). The CDR3 protein is CASSLVPRANTGELFF. In DNA, the CDR3 is TGTGCCAGCAGCTTAGTCCCCCGGGCGAACACCGGGGAGCTGTTTTTT.

The chain combines TRBV2 with TRBJ2-1; D unresolved. CDR1 is SNHLY, CDR2 FYNNEI, per germline. Between the trimmed V and J ends, which lost 3 bases and 4 bases, there was a span of 10 bases. The CDR3 length is 14 residues. This CDR3 reads CASSEYEDYNEQFF. Here the CDR3 DNA reads TGTGCCAGCAGTGAGTATGAGGATTACAATGAGCAGTTCTTC.

In this sample, this clonotype turned up a few times. CDR3: CASSDSVFRARDEQFF. The CDR3 DNA reads as TGTGCCAGCAGTGACTCCGTTTTTCGGGCCCGGGATGAGCAGTTCTTC. The rearrangement uses TRBV6-4 and TRBJ2-1; D unclear. This CDR3 has 16 amino acids. Germline V gene data show CDR1 as MRHNA and CDR2 as SNTAGT. Deletions cut 0 bases from V and 8 bases from J, with 17 bases between.

This clonotype was observed a few times. This chain links TRBV10-3 with TRBJ2-7; D unresolved. Trimming took off 9 bases at V and 4 bases at J, with 13 bases between the two ends. The V gene's germline CDR1 is ENHRY and CDR2 SYGVKD. The CDR3 consists of 12 residues. This CDR3 reads CAIGGVRYEQYF. Here the CDR3 DNA reads TGTGCCATTGGTGGGGTGAGGTACGAGCAGTACTTC.

The chain combines TRBV6-5 with TRBJ2-7; weak D call: TRBD1 (5 bases). CDR1 and CDR2 from the germline V gene are MNHEY and SVGAGI. The CDR3 is 15 residues long. The V and J ends lost 2 bases and 4 bases respectively, with 15 bases between them. This chain's CDR3 is CASSYGRSGLYEQYF. The CDR3 DNA reads TGTGCCAGCAGTTACGGACGTTCAGGGCTGTACGAGCAGTACTTC.

The sample holds many counts of this clonotype. V is TRBV12-3 or TRBV12-4 and J is TRBJ2-7, with D perhaps TRBD1 (5 bases). Trimming removed 4 bases from V and 3 bases from J, with 13 bases in between. The CDR3 totals 14 residues. This chain's CDR3 is CASSSALRDYEQYF. The CDR3, as DNA: TGTGCCAGCAGTTCTGCCCTCAGGGACTACGAGCAGTACTTC.

This clonotype was counted ten times or more. The chain links TRBV7-6 to TRBJ1-2, with 7 bases lining up with TRBD1. CDR1 is SGHVS and CDR2 is FNYEAQ in the germline V gene. The V and J ends lost 5 bases and 3 bases, in that order; junction bases with no gene match: 6. The CDR3 length is 14 residues. CDR3 amino acids: CASSLTTGDYGYTF. The CDR3 DNA follows: TGTGCCAGCAGCCTAACAACAGGGGACTATGGCTACACCTTC.

The chain employs TRBV29-1 and TRBJ1-1, with 8 bases that match TRBD1. This CDR3 comprises 14 residues. V shed 2 bases and J 7 bases; nucleotides not matched to a gene: 9. Germline V gene sequence: CDR1 SQVTM, CDR2 ANQGSEA. CDR3 nucleotide sequence: TGCAGCGTTGAATCGGAGCAGGGGGCTGGTGAAGCTTTCTTT. Translating gives CSVESEQGAGEAFF.

This clonotype showed up just a few times. The V and J genes are TRBV25-1 and TRBJ2-7; tentatively, D is TRBD1 (8 bases). Germline-derived CDR1 and CDR2 are MGHDK and SYGVNS. The V end was cut by 6 bases, the J end by 3 bases, with 12 bases between. This CDR3 has 13 amino acids. The CDR3 sequence is CASRTGDYYEQYF. The CDR3 DNA follows: TGTGCCAGCAGGACAGGGGACTACTACGAGCAGTACTTC.

At least ten counts were recorded for this clonotype. J is TRBJ2-3 and V is TRBV12-3 or TRBV12-4; 9 bases are a match to TRBD2. V lost 7 bases and J lost 3; bases outside the gene matches: 5. The CDR3 has 14 amino acids. CDR3 in DNA: TGTGCCAGCACTGCGGGACTAGCAACAGATACGCAGTATTTT. Its protein product is CASTAGLATDTQYF.

This chain connects TRBV20-1 to TRBJ2-1, with D possibly matching TRBD1 (6 bases). CDR1 is DFQATT and CDR2 is SNEGSKA in the germline V gene (reference sequence). CDR3 length: 19 residues. The germline V and J ends were trimmed by 3 bases and 5 bases, with 29 bases remaining between them. The chain's CDR3 is CSARDWDIHPSTIDNEQFF. CDR3 sequence (DNA): TGCAGTGCTAGGGACTGGGACATCCACCCTAGTACCATTGACAATGAGCAGTTCTTC.

This chain connects TRBV7-6 to TRBJ2-7; D gene uncertain. Looked up from germline, CDR1 is SGHVS and CDR2 is FNYEAQ. Trimming stripped 5 bases from V and 3 bases from J, with 8 bases between. The CDR3 covers 12 residues. CDR3 amino acids: CASSRIGYEQYF. CDR3 DNA sequence: TGTGCCAGCAGCCGCATCGGCTACGAGCAGTACTTC.

A few counts support this clonotype. V gene TRBV6-1 combines with J gene TRBJ2-1; D is perhaps TRBD1 (6 bases). The germline V gene has CDR1 MNHNS and CDR2 SASEGT. Trimming stripped 3 bases from V and 6 bases from J, with 12 bases between. The CDR3 has 14 amino acids. The CDR3 coding sequence is TGTGCCAGCAGTGACTTTACAGGGAGCAATGAGCAGTTCTTC. Amino acids: CASSDFTGSNEQFF.

This clonotype was found many times. This chain links TRBV7-9 with TRBJ2-1, with a possible D match to TRBD2 (6 bases). V lost 1 base and J lost 4, with 14 bases in between. Germline loops: CDR1 SEHNR, CDR2 FQNEAQ (reference sequence). CDR3 length: 16 residues. CDR3 DNA: TGTGCCAGCAGCTTAGTTGCGACTAGGTTATACAATGAGCAGTTCTTC. Protein sequence: CASSLVATRLYNEQFF. Based on the CDR3 plus reference TRBV7-9 and TRBJ2-1, the full variable domain is DTGVSQNPRHKITKRGQNVTFRCDPISEHNRLYWYRQTLGQGPEFLTYFQNEAQLEKSRLLSDRFSAERPKGSFSTLEIQRTEQGDSAMYLCASSLVATRLYNEQFFGPGTRLTVL.

This clonotype was seen just once. The rearrangement links TRBV14 to TRBJ1-4; TRBD1 is a possible D gene (5 bases). Trimming left V 3 bases short and J 4 bases short, with 27 bases between. Germline assignment: CDR1 SGHDN and CDR2 FVKESK. This CDR3 contains 20 residues. CDR3 protein: CASSHRAFNPRDGVNEKLFF. The CDR3 DNA reads TGTGCCAGCAGCCACCGCGCTTTCAACCCACGGGACGGTGTTAATGAAAAACTGTTTTTT.

This clonotype occurred once. At one end, the junction sequence differs from germline, possibly due to a read error. CDR3 nucleotides: TGTGTCAGCATCCCGACCGGACTAGCGGGGGTCGGCGAGCTGTTTTTT. Translated, it gives CVSIPTGLAGVGELFF. V gene TRBV28 combines with J gene TRBJ2-2, with TRBD2 identical over 13 bases. The germline CDR1 and CDR2 sequences are MDHEN and SYDVKM. The CDR3 is 16 amino acids. Complete variable domain (other parts from reference TRBV28 and TRBJ2-2): DVKVTQSSRYLVKRTGEKVFLECVQDMDHENMFWYRQDPGLGLRLIYFSYDVKMKEKGDIPEGYSVSREKKERFSLILESASTNQTSMYLCVSIPTGLAGVGELFFGEGSRLTVL.

This clonotype was recorded a few times. The chain is built from TRBV4-3 and TRBJ2-2; TRBD2 is a possible D gene (6 bases). Germline lookup yields CDR1 LGHNA and CDR2 YSLEER. V was shortened by 1 base and J by 7 bases, with 13 bases between the two germline ends. The CDR3 length is 15 residues. The CDR3 DNA reads TGCGCCAGCAGCCAAGGGGGACTTTGGCACGGGGAGCTGTTTTTT. This gives the protein CASSQGGLWHGELFF.